Each of the 25 T cell receptor beta chains below was sequenced from the same sample in a study of technical replicates of blood from several donors. Clones were sequenced by immunoSEQ multiplex PCR, and TCRdb holds only the in-frame ones, with some missing. Here the sample spans about 75,000 clones, about 92% being singletons. Sequencing used T cells isolated from PBMCs. Receptors originate from a human donor in good health.

The chain combines TRBV10-3 with TRBJ2-7, with TRBD1 matching over 8 bases. CDR1 and CDR2 (germline): ENHRY, SYGVKD. CDR3 length: 16 amino acids. Losses at the gene ends were 3 bases for V and 2 bases for J; bases not matched to a gene: 9. CDR3 region: CAISERLDRGTYEQYF. DNA for the CDR3: TGTGCCATCAGTGAAAGACTTGACAGGGGCACCTACGAGCAGTACTTC.

This chain connects TRBV5-1 to TRBJ2-1; 7 nucleotides align to TRBD2. Germline loops: CDR1 SGHRS, CDR2 YFSETQ. V trimming: 0 bases; J trimming: 6 bases; junction bases outside the gene matches: 9. This CDR3 has 16 amino acids. In nucleotides, the CDR3 is TGCGCCAGCAGCTTGGTCCTTCTACTAGCGCTCAATGAGCAGTTCTTC. This translates into CASSLVLLLALNEQFF.

V usage is TRBV6-1 and J usage is TRBJ1-2, with D possibly being TRBD1 (6 bases). V was cut by 3 bases and J by 4 bases, with 15 bases left in between. The CDR3 spans 15 residues. Germline V gives CDR1 MNHNS, CDR2 SASEGT. CDR3 bases: TGTGCCAGCAGTGATCGGAGGAAGACAGGCTATGGCTACACCTTC. Its translation is CASSDRRKTGYGYTF.

The CDR3: CASSQEGGVGQPQHF. The CDR3 bases are TGCGCCAGCAGCCAAGAAGGAGGGGTCGGACAGCCCCAGCATTTT. The chain recombines TRBV4-1 with TRBJ1-5; TRBD1 is a possible D gene (5 bases). The V gene lost 0 bases and the J gene lost 7 bases, with 13 bases spanning the gap. CDR1 is MGHRA, CDR2 YSYEKL, per germline. The CDR3 is made up of 15 amino acids.

With respect to this clone: Germline is not matched at one junction end, which may reflect a read error. This chain connects TRBV6-1 to TRBJ2-7; a weak D match, TRBD2 (5 bases). The length of the CDR3 is 14 residues. Looked up from germline, CDR1 is MNHNS and CDR2 is SASEGT. The CDR3 DNA reads TGTGCCAGCATTGAAGCAGCGGAAACTTACGAGCAGTACTTC. Amino acid sequence: CASIEAAETYEQYF.

The chain joins TRBV7-2 to TRBJ2-3; D is possibly TRBD2 (5 bases). Trimming took 7 bases from V and 4 from J, leaving 18 bases between them. The CDR3 loop spans 15 amino acids. Germline V gives CDR1 SGHTA, CDR2 FQGNSA. The CDR3 loop reads CASTLLAKSADTQYF. CDR3 DNA sequence: TGTGCCAGCACCCTTCTAGCAAAGTCGGCAGATACGCAGTATTTT.

J is TRBJ2-2 and V is TRBV5-6; 9 bases map to TRBD2. CDR1 SGHDT and CDR2 YYEEEE come from the germline V gene. This CDR3 has 14 amino acids. After removal of 3 bases from V and 6 bases from J, the junction contained 3 bases not matched to a gene. CDR3 sequence reads: CASSSGLASGELFF. The CDR3, as DNA: TGTGCCAGCAGCTCGGGACTAGCTTCCGGGGAGCTGTTTTTT.

The V call is TRBV11-2, the J call TRBJ2-3; TRBD2 is a possible D gene (5 bases). CDR3 size: 15 residues. The V gene's germline CDR1 is SGHAT and CDR2 FQNNGV. Trimming stripped 4 bases from V and 2 bases from J, with 13 bases between. CDR3 sequence reads: CASSYSGTFTDTQYF. DNA of the CDR3: TGTGCCAGCAGCTACAGCGGAACCTTCACAGATACGCAGTATTTT.

The table lists this clone with a count of one. The V and J genes are TRBV6-5 and TRBJ2-3; D unclear. CDR3 length equals 14 residues. CDR1 is MNHEY and CDR2 is SVGAGI in the germline V gene. V gave up 2 bases and J gave up 1 base, with 7 bases separating them. Written as DNA, the CDR3 is TGTGCCAGCAGTTACGGGCTTCGCACAGATACGCAGTATTTT. This sequence encodes CASSYGLRTDTQYF.

The chain is built from TRBV29-1 and TRBJ1-1; TRBD1 might be the D (6 bases). The V and J ends lost 7 bases and 4 bases respectively, with 16 bases between them. This CDR3 region has 13 residues. Germline loops: CDR1 SQVTM, CDR2 ANQGSEA. CDR3 in DNA: TGCAGCGCCTTACAGGGATGGACCACTGAAGCTTTCTTT. Residues: CSALQGWTTEAFF.

The rearrangement joins TRBV9 to TRBJ1-1; D perhaps matches TRBD1 (5 bases). V shed 0 bases and J shed 7 bases, with 7 bases lying between them. The CDR3 has 12 residues. Looked up from germline, CDR1 is SGDLS and CDR2 is YYNGEE. CDR3 sequence reads: CASSVGGGEAFF. In DNA form, the CDR3 reads TGTGCCAGCAGCGTAGGGGGCGGTGAAGCTTTCTTT.

The chain uses TRBV10-3 and TRBJ2-3; 7 nucleotides match TRBD2. CDR1 is ENHRY, CDR2 SYGVKD, per germline. Germline trimming cut 1 base from V and 0 bases from J; bases unmatched to any gene: 1. The CDR3 is made up of 15 amino acids. This CDR3 reads CAISEFSGSTDTQYF. The CDR3 DNA sequence: TGTGCCATCAGTGAGTTTAGCGGGAGCACAGATACGCAGTATTTT.

Of note for this clone: The identical CDR3 is also encoded by other nucleotide sequences in the sample. The chain has TRBV27 and TRBJ1-4; 9 nucleotides match TRBD1. This CDR3 has 14 amino acids. V lost 6 bases to trimming and J lost 6 bases; unmatched junction nucleotides: 5. Looked up from germline, CDR1 is MNHEY and CDR2 is SMNVEV (reference sequence). CDR3: CASSLTGGYEKLFF. CDR3 sequence (DNA): TGTGCCAGCAGCCTCACAGGGGGCTATGAAAAACTGTTTTTT.

This chain connects TRBV5-6 to TRBJ2-7; possibly TRBD2 for D (6 bases). This CDR3 region has 15 residues. Between the trimmed V and J ends, which lost 4 bases and 1 base, there was a span of 15 bases. The germline gives CDR1 SGHDT, CDR2 YYEEEE. The CDR3 spells CASSPQAGRSYEQYF. The CDR3 DNA reads as TGTGCCAGCAGCCCCCAGGCGGGACGATCCTACGAGCAGTACTTC.

The CDR3 loop is CASRELRDNLEQYF. The CDR3 DNA is TGTGCCAGCAGGGAACTCCGGGACAACCTCGAGCAGTACTTC. This sequence joins TRBV6-6 and TRBJ2-7; tentatively, D is TRBD1 (6 bases). V was clipped by 6 bases and J by 6 bases, with 18 bases between them. The germline CDR1 and CDR2 sequences are MNHNY and SVGAGI (reference sequence). The CDR3 covers 14 residues.

In this sample, this clone turned up once. V gene TRBV2 combines with J gene TRBJ1-4; 10 bases fit TRBD1. Germline-derived CDR1 and CDR2 are SNHLY and FYNNEI. Unmatched junction bases numbered 8, after V lost 0 bases and J lost 4 bases. This CDR3 region has 18 residues. CDR3 coding DNA: TGTGCCAGCAGTGAAGCGCGGGGGACAGGGGATGGTAATGAAAAACTGTTTTTT. It codes for CASSEARGTGDGNEKLFF. The full variable domain, its missing parts supplied by reference TRBV2 and TRBJ1-4, is EPEVTQTPSHQVTQMGQEVILRCVPISNHLYFYWYRQILGQKVEFLVSFYNNEISEKSEIFDDQFSVERPDGSNFTLKIRSTKLEDSAMYFCASSEARGTGDGNEKLFFGSGTQLSVL.

This clone came up once. V is TRBV5-1 and J is TRBJ1-4; 9 nucleotides align to TRBD1. The CDR3 length is 17 residues. Germline V CDR1 and CDR2: SGHRS, YFSETQ. Germline trimming cut 0 bases from V and 4 bases from J; bases unmatched to any gene: 7. Here the CDR3 DNA reads TGCGCCAGCAGCTTGGGAACAGGGGGCGGAGGTAATGAAAAACTGTTTTTT. Its translation is CASSLGTGGGGNEKLFF.

This clone occurred once. The V gene is TRBV9, the J gene TRBJ2-3; 10 positions agree with TRBD2. Trimming cost V 0 bases and J 0 bases; bases outside gene matches: 1. Germline V lookup: CDR1 SGDLS, CDR2 YYNGEE. This CDR3 region has 16 residues. Here the CDR3 reads CASSVEAGGSTDTQYF. The CDR3 region has the DNA TGTGCCAGCAGCGTAGAAGCGGGAGGGAGCACAGATACGCAGTATTTT.

The chain has TRBV4-1 and TRBJ2-2; TRBD1 matches at 8 bases. The V segment lost 5 bases and the J segment 6 bases; nucleotides outside the gene matches: 8. Germline V CDR1 and CDR2: MGHRA, YSYEKL. This CDR3 contains 15 residues. Here the CDR3 DNA reads TGCGCCAGCAGCGCGGACAGGGAAGTGGCCGGGGAGCTGTTTTTT. Its protein product is CASSADREVAGELFF.

The rearrangement links TRBV7-9 to TRBJ2-7; D might be TRBD1 (5 bases). The CDR3 sequence is 14 residues long. V was shortened by 1 base and J by 5 bases, with 12 bases between the two germline ends. CDR1 and CDR2 (germline): SEHNR, FQNEAQ (reference sequence). The CDR3 DNA reads as TGTGCCAGCAGCTTAGGAACCACAGGCGACGAGCAGTACTTC. Translating gives CASSLGTTGDEQYF.

The rearrangement joins TRBV28 to TRBJ2-7; D ambiguous. Trimming stripped 4 bases from V and 3 bases from J, with 4 bases between. Per germline, CDR1 MDHEN and CDR2 SYDVKM. CDR3 length: 11 amino acids. CDR3 coding DNA: TGTGCCAGCAGTTCCTACTACGAGCAGTACTTC. It encodes CASSSYYEQYF.

This chain joins TRBV27 and TRBJ1-1; D gene ambiguous. V lost 2 bases and J 5 bases, leaving 9 bases between the germline ends. Germline assignment: CDR1 MNHEY and CDR2 SMNVEV (reference sequence). The CDR3 spans 13 residues. The CDR3 here is CASSLGRKTEAFF. The CDR3, as DNA: TGTGCCAGCAGTTTAGGCAGGAAGACTGAAGCTTTCTTT.

As DNA, the CDR3 is TGTGCCAGCAGCCACACGACTAGCGGGAGGGCCTTGGAGACCCAGTACTTC. It yields the protein CASSHTTSGRALETQYF. This chain uses TRBV4-2 with TRBJ2-5; 14 nucleotides agree with TRBD2. With 3 bases clipped from V and 5 bases from J, the junction kept 8 bases outside the gene matches. Germline V CDR1 and CDR2: LGHNA, YNFKEQ. The CDR3 is made up of 17 amino acids.

V and J are TRBV15 and TRBJ2-7, with TRBD2 identical over 13 bases. This CDR3 spans 16 amino acids. CDR1 is LNHNV and CDR2 is YYDKDF in the germline V gene (reference sequence). Losses at the gene ends were 5 bases for V and 2 bases for J; bases not matched to a gene: 6. The CDR3 region is CATSGRLAGGAYEQYF. CDR3 DNA: TGTGCCACCAGCGGCCGACTAGCGGGAGGCGCCTACGAGCAGTACTTC.

This clone was picked up one time. This chain links TRBV7-8 with TRBJ2-3, with TRBD2 matching over 13 bases. Per germline, CDR1 SGHVS and CDR2 FQNEAQ. V gave up 0 bases and J gave up 2 bases; unmatched junction bases: 8. The CDR3 has 19 amino acids. The CDR3 loop is CASSLAPTSGRAITDTQYF. CDR3 bases: TGTGCCAGCAGCTTAGCGCCTACTAGCGGGAGGGCCATCACAGATACGCAGTATTTT.